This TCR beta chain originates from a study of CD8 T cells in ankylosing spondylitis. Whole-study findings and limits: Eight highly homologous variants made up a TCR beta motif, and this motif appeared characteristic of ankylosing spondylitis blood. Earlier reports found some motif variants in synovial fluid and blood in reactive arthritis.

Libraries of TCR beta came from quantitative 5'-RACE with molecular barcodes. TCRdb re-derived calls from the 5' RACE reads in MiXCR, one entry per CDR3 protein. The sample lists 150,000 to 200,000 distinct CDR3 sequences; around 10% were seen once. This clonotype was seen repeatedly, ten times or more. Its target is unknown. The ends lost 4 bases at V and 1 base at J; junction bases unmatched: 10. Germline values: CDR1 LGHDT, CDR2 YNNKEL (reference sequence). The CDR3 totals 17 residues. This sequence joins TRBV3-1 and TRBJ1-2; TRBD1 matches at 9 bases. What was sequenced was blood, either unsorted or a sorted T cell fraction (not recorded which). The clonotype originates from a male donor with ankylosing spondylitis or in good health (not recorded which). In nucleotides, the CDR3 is TGTGCCAGCAGCCGGACAGGGGCTCCTCTTATTAACTATGGCTACACCTTC. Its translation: CASSRTGAPLINYGYTF.